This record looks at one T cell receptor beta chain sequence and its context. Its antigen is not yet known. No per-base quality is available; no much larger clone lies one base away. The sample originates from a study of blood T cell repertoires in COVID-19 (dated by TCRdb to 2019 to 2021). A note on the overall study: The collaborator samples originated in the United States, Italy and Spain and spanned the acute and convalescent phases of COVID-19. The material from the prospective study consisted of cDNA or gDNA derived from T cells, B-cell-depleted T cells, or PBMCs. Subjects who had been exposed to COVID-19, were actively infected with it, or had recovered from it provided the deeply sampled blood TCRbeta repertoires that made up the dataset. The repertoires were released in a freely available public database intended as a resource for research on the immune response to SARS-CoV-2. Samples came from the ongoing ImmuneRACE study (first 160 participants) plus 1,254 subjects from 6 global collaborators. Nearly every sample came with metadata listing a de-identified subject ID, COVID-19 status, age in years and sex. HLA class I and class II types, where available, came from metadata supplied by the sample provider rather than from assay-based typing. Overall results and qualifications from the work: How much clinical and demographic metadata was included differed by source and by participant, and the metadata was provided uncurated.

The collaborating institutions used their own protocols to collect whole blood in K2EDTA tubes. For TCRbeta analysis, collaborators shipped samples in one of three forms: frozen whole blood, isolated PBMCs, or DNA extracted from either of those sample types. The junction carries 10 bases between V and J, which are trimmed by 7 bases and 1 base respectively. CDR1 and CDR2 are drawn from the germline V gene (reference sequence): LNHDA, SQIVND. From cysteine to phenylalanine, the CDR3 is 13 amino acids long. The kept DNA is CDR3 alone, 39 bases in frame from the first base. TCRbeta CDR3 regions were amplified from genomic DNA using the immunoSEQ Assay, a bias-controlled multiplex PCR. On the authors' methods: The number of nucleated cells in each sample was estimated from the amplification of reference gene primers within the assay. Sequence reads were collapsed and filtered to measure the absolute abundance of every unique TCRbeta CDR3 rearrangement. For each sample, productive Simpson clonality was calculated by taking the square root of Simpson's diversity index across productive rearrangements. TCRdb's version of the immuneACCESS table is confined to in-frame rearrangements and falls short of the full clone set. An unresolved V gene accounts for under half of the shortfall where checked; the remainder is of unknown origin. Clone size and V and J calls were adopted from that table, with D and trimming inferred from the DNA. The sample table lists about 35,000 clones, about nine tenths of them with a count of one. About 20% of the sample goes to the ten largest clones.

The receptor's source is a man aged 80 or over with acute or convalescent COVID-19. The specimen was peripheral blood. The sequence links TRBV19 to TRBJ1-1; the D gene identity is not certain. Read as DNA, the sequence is TGTGCCAGTACTCAGACACAGAACACTGAAGCTTTCTTT. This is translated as CASTQTQNTEAFF. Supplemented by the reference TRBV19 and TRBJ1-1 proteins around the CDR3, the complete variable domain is DGGITQSPKYLFRKEGQNVTLSCEQNLNHDAMYWYRQDPGQGLRLIYYSQIVNDFQKGDIAEGYSVSREKKESFPLTVTSAQKNPTAFYLCASTQTQNTEAFFGQGTRLTVV.